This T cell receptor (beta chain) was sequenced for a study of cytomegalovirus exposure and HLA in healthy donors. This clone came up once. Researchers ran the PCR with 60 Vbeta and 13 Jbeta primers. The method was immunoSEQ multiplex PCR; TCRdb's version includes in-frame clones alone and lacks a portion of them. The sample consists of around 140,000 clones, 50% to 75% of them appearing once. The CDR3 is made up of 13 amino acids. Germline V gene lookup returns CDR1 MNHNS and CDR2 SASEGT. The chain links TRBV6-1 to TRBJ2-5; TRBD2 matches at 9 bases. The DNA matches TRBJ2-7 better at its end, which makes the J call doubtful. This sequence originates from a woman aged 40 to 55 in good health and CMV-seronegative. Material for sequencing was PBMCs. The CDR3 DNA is TGTGCCAGCAGTGAAAGACTAGCGGCCGAGCAGTACTTC. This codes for CASSERLAAEQYF.